These 24 T cell receptor beta chains came from one sample sequenced in a study of shared clonotypes between healthy human individuals. Clones were read by immunoSEQ multiplex PCR, and TCRdb kept only the in-frame ones, dropping some. The sample comprises about 2,500,000 clones, around 94% of which are singletons, and around 0.14% rests with the top ten. What was sequenced was naive CD4+ T cells sorted from blood. This sample's subset: CD45RA+ positively selected. These TCRs come from a man younger than 30 in good health.

The V and J genes are TRBV5-1 and TRBJ2-7; 10 positions match TRBD2. The CDR3 has 15 amino acids. V gave up 4 bases and J gave up 2 bases; unmatched junction bases: 6. The V gene's germline CDR1 is SGHRS and CDR2 YFSETQ. CDR3 nucleotide sequence: TGCGCCAGCAGCAATGGACTAGCGGAAACCTACGAGCAGTACTTC. As protein: CASSNGLAETYEQYF.

The chain joins TRBV7-6 to TRBJ1-4, with D perhaps TRBD1 (5 bases). Trimming pared 1 base from V and 0 bases from J, leaving 21 bases between. Germline V gene data show CDR1 as SGHVS and CDR2 as FNYEAQ. CDR3 length: 20 amino acids. In DNA, the CDR3 is TGTGCCAGCAGCTTAGGGGGGATGGCAGGGACCCTTGCAACTAATGAAAAACTGTTTTTT. The encoded protein is CASSLGGMAGTLATNEKLFF.

This clone showed up just a few times. The genes are TRBV28 and TRBJ1-5, with unresolved D. In germline, CDR1 is MDHEN, CDR2 SYDVKM. The V and J ends lost 3 bases and 1 base respectively, with 7 bases between them. The CDR3 has 14 amino acids. CDR3 sequence: CASSFIGSNQPQHF. The CDR3 DNA sequence: TGTGCCAGCAGTTTTATTGGAAGCAATCAGCCCCAGCATTTT.

This chain joins TRBV30 and TRBJ2-5, with D perhaps matching TRBD2 (5 bases). The CDR3 has 16 amino acids. V was cut by 0 bases and J by 0 bases, with 14 bases left in between. Germline V lookup: CDR1 GTSNPN, CDR2 SVGIG (reference sequence). DNA of the CDR3: TGTGCCTGGAGTGTAACGGCGGGCACGGACCAAGAGACCCAGTACTTC. Translation: CAWSVTAGTDQETQYF.

The rearrangement links TRBV11-2 to TRBJ2-1, with 15 bases fitting TRBD2. The V gene's germline CDR1 is SGHAT and CDR2 FQNNGV. CDR3 length: 17 amino acids. The V and J ends lost 6 bases and 9 bases, in that order; junction bases with no gene match: 12. As DNA, the CDR3 is TGTGCCAGCAGTCCCGGACTAGCGGGAGGGGGGTTGATTGAGCAGTTCTTC. Protein: CASSPGLAGGGLIEQFF.

Comments on this clone: In the same sample, other DNA sequences code for this CDR3. This chain joins TRBV7-9 and TRBJ2-7; the match to TRBD1 covers 9 bases. The V gene's germline CDR1 is SEHNR and CDR2 FQNEAQ (reference sequence). The CDR3 runs 14 residues. V was clipped by 4 bases and J by 3 bases; unmatched bases: 4. The CDR3 coding sequence is TGTGCCAGCAGCTCCGGGACAGGGAACTACGAGCAGTACTTC. Translation: CASSSGTGNYEQYF.

Concerning this clone itself: Other DNA sequences of this sample code for an identical CDR3. V usage is TRBV10-3 and J usage is TRBJ1-5, with a possible D match to TRBD1 (5 bases). Germline V gene data show CDR1 as ENHRY and CDR2 as SYGVKD. The CDR3 runs to 14 residues. V was cut by 6 bases and J by 1 base, with 10 bases left in between. This CDR3 is CAISEQVSNQPQHF. The CDR3 DNA is TGTGCCATCAGCGAACAGGTGAGCAATCAGCCCCAGCATTTT.

In regard to this clone: This specimen includes other DNA sequences encoding the same CDR3. The chain has TRBV9 and TRBJ2-1, with 14 bases matching TRBD2. V gave up 2 bases and J gave up 0 bases; unmatched junction bases: 4. Germline-derived CDR1 and CDR2 are SGDLS and YYNGEE. The CDR3 has 18 amino acids. CDR3 DNA sequence: TGTGCCAGCAGCGTGGGACTAGCGGGAGCCAGCTCCTACAATGAGCAGTTCTTC. This codes for CASSVGLAGASSYNEQFF.

The chain is built from TRBV11-2 and TRBJ2-6; D is possibly TRBD1 (6 bases). The germline gives CDR1 SGHAT, CDR2 FQNNGV. This CDR3 comprises 18 residues. Trimming cost V 2 bases and J 2 bases, with 16 bases left between them. The CDR3 region has the DNA TGTGCCAGCAGCTTAATGGACAGCACCTCCACTGGGGCCAACGTCCTGACTTTC. Its protein is CASSLMDSTSTGANVLTF. Full variable domain (outside the CDR3, taken from reference TRBV11-2 and TRBJ2-6): EAGVAQSPRYKIIEKRQSVAFWCNPISGHATLYWYQQILGQGPKLLIQFQNNGVVDDSQLPKDRFSAERLKGVDSTLKIQPAKLEDSAVYLCASSLMDSTSTGANVLTFGAGSRLTVL.

The chain couples TRBV6-1 to TRBJ1-2; 7 bases are shared with TRBD1. CDR1 and CDR2 from the germline V gene are MNHNS and SASEGT. The CDR3 runs 14 residues. V lost 4 bases, J lost 0 bases, and 2 bases stayed unmatched. The CDR3 here is CASSGGQSNYGYTF. The CDR3, as DNA: TGTGCCAGCAGTGGGGGACAGTCTAACTATGGCTACACCTTC.

The V gene is TRBV6-1, the J gene TRBJ1-2, with 9 bases aligning to TRBD1. The CDR3 is 14 amino acids. After removal of 8 bases from V and 3 bases from J, the junction contained 7 bases not matched to a gene. Germline V gene sequence: CDR1 MNHNS, CDR2 SASEGT. This CDR3 is CASETGTGYYGYTF. CDR3 DNA: TGTGCCAGCGAAACCGGGACAGGGTACTATGGCTACACCTTC.

The rearrangement uses TRBV27 and TRBJ2-5, with D maybe TRBD2 (5 bases). In germline, CDR1 is MNHEY, CDR2 SMNVEV (reference sequence). The CDR3 has 16 amino acids. V shed 2 bases and J shed 1 base, with 14 bases lying between them. This chain's CDR3 is CASSLMGMAGQETQYF. The CDR3 nucleotides read TGTGCCAGCAGTTTAATGGGCATGGCGGGCCAAGAGACCCAGTACTTC.

Written as DNA, the CDR3 is TGTGCCAGCAGTCGCACAGGGTTGAGAAACACCGGGGAGCTGTTTTTT. Its translation: CASSRTGLRNTGELFF. The V call is TRBV13, the J call TRBJ2-2; D may be TRBD1 (6 bases). The V gene lost 6 bases and the J gene lost 2 bases, with 16 bases spanning the gap. CDR1 is PRHDT and CDR2 is FYEKMQ in the germline V gene (reference sequence). The CDR3 has 16 amino acids. The whole variable domain, remainder taken from reference TRBV13 and TRBJ2-2, is AAGVIQSPRHLIKEKRETATLKCYPIPRHDTVYWYQQGPGQDPQFLISFYEKMQSDKGSIPDRFSAQQFSDYHSELNMSSLELGDSALYFCASSRTGLRNTGELFFGEGSRLTVL.

This clone was counted only a few times. Additional DNA sequences in this sample encode the identical CDR3. The chain has TRBV5-1 and TRBJ2-7, with TRBD1 matching 11 bases. The CDR3 is made up of 14 amino acids. The trim removed 3 bases at V and 2 bases at J, leaving 1 base unmatched. Germline lookup yields CDR1 SGHRS and CDR2 YFSETQ. Written as DNA, the CDR3 is TGCGCCAGCAGCTGGGGACAGGGGGCCTACGAGCAGTACTTC. Amino acids: CASSWGQGAYEQYF. Variable domain in full (rest from reference TRBV5-1 and TRBJ2-7): KAGVTQTPRYLIKTRGQQVTLSCSPISGHRSVSWYQQTPGQGLQFLFEYFSETQRNKGNFPGRFSGRQFSNSRSEMNVSTLELGDSALYLCASSWGQGAYEQYFGPGTRLTVT.

The V gene is TRBV2, the J gene TRBJ2-1; unclear D gene. The CDR3 has 14 residues. V gave up 7 bases and J gave up 5 bases, with 15 bases separating them. CDR1 and CDR2 from the germline V gene are SNHLY and FYNNEI. CDR3 DNA sequence: TGTGCCAGCAACGACTTGGGCACAGACAATGAGCAGTTCTTC. It is translated as CASNDLGTDNEQFF.

This clone was seen a single time. The chain combines TRBV4-3 with TRBJ2-1, with 10 bases identical to TRBD2. Trimming removed 4 bases from V and 4 bases from J; junction bases left unmatched: 7. CDR1 and CDR2 (germline): LGHNA, YSLEER. The CDR3 is 16 residues long. The CDR3 nucleotides are TGCGCCAGCAGCCGCAACCTAGCGGGAGAATACAATGAGCAGTTCTTC. Translation gives CASSRNLAGEYNEQFF.

The chain employs TRBV28 and TRBJ1-6, with TRBD1 matching 8 bases. With 4 bases clipped from V and 9 bases from J, the junction kept 11 bases outside the gene matches. CDR1 is MDHEN and CDR2 is SYDVKM in the germline V gene. CDR3 length equals 16 residues. The CDR3 loop is CASSSGQGRLFSPLHF. The CDR3 DNA is TGTGCCAGCAGTTCCGGACAGGGTAGACTGTTTTCACCCCTCCACTTT.

The chain is built from TRBV7-2 and TRBJ2-7; 11 bases align to TRBD2. The trim removed 4 bases at V and 9 bases at J, leaving 8 bases unmatched. Germline-derived CDR1 and CDR2 are SGHTA and FQGNSA. The CDR3 covers 14 residues. For the CDR3, the DNA is TGTGCCAGCAGCTATGCGACTAGCGGGATTGGGCAGTACTTC. Amino acid sequence: CASSYATSGIGQYF. Complete variable domain (other parts from reference TRBV7-2 and TRBJ2-7): GAGVSQSPSNKVTEKGKDVELRCDPISGHTALYWYRQSLGQGLEFLIYFQGNSAPDKSGLPSDRFSAERTGGSVSTLTIQRTQQEDSAVYLCASSYATSGIGQYFGPGTRLTVT.

The chain has TRBV30 and TRBJ2-5, with unresolved D. The end of the DNA aligns better with TRBJ2-7, so the J call may be wrong. The CDR3 is 13 amino acids. The germline V gene encodes CDR1 GTSNPN and CDR2 SVGIG (reference sequence). CDR3 residues: CAWKGSNPYEQYF. CDR3 nucleotide sequence: TGTGCCTGGAAGGGCAGTAACCCCTACGAGCAGTACTTC.

The rearrangement uses TRBV7-9 and TRBJ1-4; 8 bases map to TRBD1. Germline V gene sequence: CDR1 SEHNR, CDR2 FQNEAQ (reference sequence). V gave up 5 bases and J gave up 8 bases; unmatched junction bases: 10. The CDR3 is made up of 15 amino acids. In DNA, the CDR3 is TGTGCCAGCAGCCCTATTGCAGGGGGCTGGGAAAAACTGTTTTTT. Translation gives CASSPIAGGWEKLFF.

A word on this clone: At the DNA level, this CDR3 is encoded by other sequences in the same sample as well. The rearrangement links TRBV7-6 to TRBJ1-6, with D hard to call. V lost 6 bases and J 0 bases, leaving 18 bases between the germline ends. The germline V gene encodes CDR1 SGHVS and CDR2 FNYEAQ. The CDR3 sequence is 18 residues long. In nucleotides, the CDR3 is TGTGCCAGCAGTCAGTGGGAGACCTCGAGCTCCTATAATTCACCCCTCCACTTT. Protein sequence: CASSQWETSSSYNSPLHF. Variable domain in full (rest from reference TRBV7-6 and TRBJ1-6): GAGVSQSPRYKVTKRGQDVALRCDPISGHVSLYWYRQALGQGPEFLTYFNYEAQQDKSGLPNDRFSAERPEGSISTLTIQRTEQRDSAMYRCASSQWETSSSYNSPLHFGNGTRLTVT.

The rearrangement uses TRBV30 and TRBJ1-4; D is unclear. Germline V CDR1 and CDR2: GTSNPN, SVGIG (reference sequence). The CDR3 extends over 15 amino acids. V shed 0 bases and J shed 5 bases, with 13 bases lying between them. The CDR3 DNA sequence: TGTGCCTGGAGTGTAAACGGCCTGATGAATGAAAAACTGTTTTTT. Its protein product is CAWSVNGLMNEKLFF.

In regard to this clone: Other DNA sequences from this sample encode an identical CDR3 as well. The chain employs TRBV28 and TRBJ1-2; D gene ambiguous. The germline gives CDR1 MDHEN, CDR2 SYDVKM. The CDR3 covers 11 residues. Deletions cut 6 bases from V and 4 bases from J, with 6 bases between. CDR3 sequence reads: CASSQSYGYTF. Written as DNA, the CDR3 is TGTGCCAGCAGCCAATCCTATGGCTACACCTTC.

The V call is TRBV10-3, the J call TRBJ2-3; D might be TRBD1 (5 bases). The CDR3 covers 12 residues. CDR1 ENHRY and CDR2 SYGVKD come from the germline V gene. The CDR3 bases are TGTGCTGCGCAGGGTAGCACAGATACGCAGTATTTT. Its translation is CAAQGSTDTQYF.